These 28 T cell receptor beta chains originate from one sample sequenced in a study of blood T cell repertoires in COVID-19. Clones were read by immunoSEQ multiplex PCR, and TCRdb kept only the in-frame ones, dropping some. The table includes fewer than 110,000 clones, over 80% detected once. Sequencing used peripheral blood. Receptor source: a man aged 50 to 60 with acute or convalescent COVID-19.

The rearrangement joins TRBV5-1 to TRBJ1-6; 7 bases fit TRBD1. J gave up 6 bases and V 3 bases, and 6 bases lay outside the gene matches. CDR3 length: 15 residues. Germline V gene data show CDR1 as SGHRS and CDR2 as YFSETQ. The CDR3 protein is CASSSYGTANSPLHF. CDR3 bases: TGCGCCAGCAGCTCGTACGGGACAGCTAATTCACCCCTCCACTTT.

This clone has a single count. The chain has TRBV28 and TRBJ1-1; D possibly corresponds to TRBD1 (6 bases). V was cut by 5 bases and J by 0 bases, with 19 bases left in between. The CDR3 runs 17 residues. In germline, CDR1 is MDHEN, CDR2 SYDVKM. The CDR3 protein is CASSRFATGLMNTEAFF. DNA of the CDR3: TGTGCCAGCAGTCGATTCGCAACAGGGCTTATGAACACTGAAGCTTTCTTT.

Here the CDR3 reads CASSPNRVRGGELFF. For the CDR3, the DNA is TGTGCCAGCAGCCCGAACAGGGTGCGTGGGGGGGAGCTGTTTTTT. This chain connects TRBV7-8 to TRBJ2-2; possible D gene TRBD1, 6 bases. Between the trimmed V and J ends, which lost 5 bases and 8 bases, there was a span of 18 bases. CDR3 length: 15 residues. CDR1 and CDR2 (germline): SGHVS, FQNEAQ.

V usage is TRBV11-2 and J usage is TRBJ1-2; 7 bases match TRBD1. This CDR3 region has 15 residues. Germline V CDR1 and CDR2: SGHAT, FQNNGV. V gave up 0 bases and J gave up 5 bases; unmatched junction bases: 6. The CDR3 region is CASSLDHRGSYGYTF. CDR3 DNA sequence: TGTGCCAGCAGCTTAGATCACAGGGGATCTTATGGCTACACCTTC.

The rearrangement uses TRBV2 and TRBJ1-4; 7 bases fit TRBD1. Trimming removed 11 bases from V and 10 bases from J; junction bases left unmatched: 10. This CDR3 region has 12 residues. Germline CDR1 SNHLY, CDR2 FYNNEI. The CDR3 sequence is CACQPPGGKLFF. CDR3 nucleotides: TGTGCCTGCCAGCCTCCAGGGGGAAAACTGTTTTTT.

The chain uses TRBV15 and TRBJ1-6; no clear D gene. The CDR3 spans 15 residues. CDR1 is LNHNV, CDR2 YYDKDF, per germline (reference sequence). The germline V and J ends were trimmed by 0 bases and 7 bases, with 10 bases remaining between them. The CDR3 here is CATSRDLGGNSPLHF. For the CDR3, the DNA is TGTGCCACCAGCAGAGATCTCGGAGGAAATTCACCCCTCCACTTT.

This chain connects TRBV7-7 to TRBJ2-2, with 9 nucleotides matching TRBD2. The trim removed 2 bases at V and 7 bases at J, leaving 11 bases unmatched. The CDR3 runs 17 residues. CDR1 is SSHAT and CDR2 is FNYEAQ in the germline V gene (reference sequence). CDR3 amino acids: CASSLTASGGSNGELFF. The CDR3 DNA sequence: TGTGCCAGCAGCTTAACGGCCAGCGGGGGGAGCAACGGGGAGCTGTTTTTT. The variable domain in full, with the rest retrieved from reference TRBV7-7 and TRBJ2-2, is GAGVSQSPRYKVTKRGQDVTLRCDPISSHATLYWYQQALGQGPEFLTYFNYEAQPDKSGLPSDRFSAERPEGSISTLTIQRTEQRDSAMYRCASSLTASGGSNGELFFGEGSRLTVL.

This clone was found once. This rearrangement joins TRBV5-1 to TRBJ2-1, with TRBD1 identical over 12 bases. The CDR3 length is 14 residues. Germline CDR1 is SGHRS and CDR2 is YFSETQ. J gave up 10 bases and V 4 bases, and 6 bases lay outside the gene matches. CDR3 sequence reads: CASSRGQGAVEQFF. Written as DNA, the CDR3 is TGCGCCAGCAGCCGGGGACAGGGGGCAGTGGAGCAGTTCTTC.

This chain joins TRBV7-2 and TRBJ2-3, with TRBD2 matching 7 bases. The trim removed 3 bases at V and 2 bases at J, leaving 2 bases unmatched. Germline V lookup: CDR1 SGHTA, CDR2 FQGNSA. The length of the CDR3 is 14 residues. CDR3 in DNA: TGTGCCAGCAGCTTGGGGGGGACCACAGATACGCAGTATTTT. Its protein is CASSLGGTTDTQYF.

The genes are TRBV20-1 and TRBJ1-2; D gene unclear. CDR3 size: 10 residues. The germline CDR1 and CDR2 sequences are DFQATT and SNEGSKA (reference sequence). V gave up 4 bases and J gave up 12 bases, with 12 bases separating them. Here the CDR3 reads CSAKRVLHTF. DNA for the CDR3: TGCAGTGCTAAAAGAGTGTTACACACCTTC.

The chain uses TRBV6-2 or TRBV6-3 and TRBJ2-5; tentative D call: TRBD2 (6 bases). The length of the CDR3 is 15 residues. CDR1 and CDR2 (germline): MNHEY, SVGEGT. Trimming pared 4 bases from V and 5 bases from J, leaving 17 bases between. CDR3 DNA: TGTGCCAGCAGTTCGGGGGACTTTTCTCGGGAGACCCAGTACTTC. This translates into CASSSGDFSRETQYF.

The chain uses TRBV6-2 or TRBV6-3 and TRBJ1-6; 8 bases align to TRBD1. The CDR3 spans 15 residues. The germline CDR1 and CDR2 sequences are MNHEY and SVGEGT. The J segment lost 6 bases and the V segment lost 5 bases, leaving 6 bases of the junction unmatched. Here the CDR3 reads CASSPPGQVNSPLHF. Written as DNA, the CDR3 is TGTGCCAGCAGTCCACCGGGACAGGTTAATTCACCCCTCCACTTT.

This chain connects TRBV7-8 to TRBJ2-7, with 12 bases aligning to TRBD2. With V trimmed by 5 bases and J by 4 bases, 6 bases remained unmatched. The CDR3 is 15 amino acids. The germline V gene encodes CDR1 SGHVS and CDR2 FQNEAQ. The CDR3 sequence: CASSITSGGIYEQYF. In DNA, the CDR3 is TGTGCCAGCAGCATTACTAGCGGGGGGATTTACGAGCAGTACTTC.

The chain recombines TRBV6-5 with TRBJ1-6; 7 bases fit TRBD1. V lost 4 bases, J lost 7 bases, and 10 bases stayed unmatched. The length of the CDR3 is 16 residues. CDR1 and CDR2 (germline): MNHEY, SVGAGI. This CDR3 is CASSWKTGPQNSPLHF. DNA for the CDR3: TGTGCCAGCAGTTGGAAGACAGGGCCCCAAAATTCACCCCTCCACTTT.

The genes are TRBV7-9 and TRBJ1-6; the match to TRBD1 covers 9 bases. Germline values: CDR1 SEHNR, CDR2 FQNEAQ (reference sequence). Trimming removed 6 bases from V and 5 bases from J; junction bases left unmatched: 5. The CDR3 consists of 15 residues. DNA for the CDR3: TGTGCCAGCAGGGGCGGGACAGGGCATAATTCACCCCTCCACTTT. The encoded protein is CASRGGTGHNSPLHF. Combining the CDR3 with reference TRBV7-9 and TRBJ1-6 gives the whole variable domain DTGVSQNPRHKITKRGQNVTFRCDPISEHNRLYWYRQTLGQGPEFLTYFQNEAQLEKSRLLSDRFSAERPKGSFSTLEIQRTEQGDSAMYLCASRGGTGHNSPLHFGNGTRLTVT.

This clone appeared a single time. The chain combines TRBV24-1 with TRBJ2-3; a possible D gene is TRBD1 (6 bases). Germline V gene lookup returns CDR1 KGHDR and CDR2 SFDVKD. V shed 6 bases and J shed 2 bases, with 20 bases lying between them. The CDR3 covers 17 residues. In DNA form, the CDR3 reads TGTGCCACCAGTACACCAACAGGGCGAGAGGACACAGATACGCAGTATTTT. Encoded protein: CATSTPTGREDTDTQYF.

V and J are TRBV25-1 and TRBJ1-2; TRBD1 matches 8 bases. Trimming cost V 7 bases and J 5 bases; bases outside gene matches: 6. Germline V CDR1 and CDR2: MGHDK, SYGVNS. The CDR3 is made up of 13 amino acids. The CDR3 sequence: CASKDREAYGYTF. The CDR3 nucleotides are TGTGCCAGCAAGGACAGGGAAGCGTATGGCTACACCTTC.

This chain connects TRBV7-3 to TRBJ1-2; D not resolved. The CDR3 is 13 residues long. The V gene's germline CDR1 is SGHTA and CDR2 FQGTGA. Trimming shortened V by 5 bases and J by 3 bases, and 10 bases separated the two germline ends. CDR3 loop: CASSLGSDYGYTF. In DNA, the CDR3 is TGTGCCAGCAGCCTCGGGTCGGACTATGGCTACACCTTC. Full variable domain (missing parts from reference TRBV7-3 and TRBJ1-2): GAGVSQTPSNKVTEKGKYVELRCDPISGHTALYWYRQSLGQGPEFLIYFQGTGAADDSGLPNDRFFAVRPEGSVSTLKIQRTERGDSAVYLCASSLGSDYGYTFGSGTRLTVV.

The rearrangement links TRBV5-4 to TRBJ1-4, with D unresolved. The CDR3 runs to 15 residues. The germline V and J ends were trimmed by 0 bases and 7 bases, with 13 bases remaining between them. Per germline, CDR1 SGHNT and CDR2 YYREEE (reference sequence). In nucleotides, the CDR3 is TGTGCCAGCAGCTTGGGATCCTTAGAGAGTGAAAAACTGTTTTTT. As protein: CASSLGSLESEKLFF.

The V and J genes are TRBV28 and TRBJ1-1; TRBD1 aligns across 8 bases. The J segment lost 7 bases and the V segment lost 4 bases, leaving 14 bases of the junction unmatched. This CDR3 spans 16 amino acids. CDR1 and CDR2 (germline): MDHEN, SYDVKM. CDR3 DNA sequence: TGTGCCAGCAGTTCCCCCCGCAGGGGGCTTAAGAATGAAGCTTTCTTT. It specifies CASSSPRRGLKNEAFF.

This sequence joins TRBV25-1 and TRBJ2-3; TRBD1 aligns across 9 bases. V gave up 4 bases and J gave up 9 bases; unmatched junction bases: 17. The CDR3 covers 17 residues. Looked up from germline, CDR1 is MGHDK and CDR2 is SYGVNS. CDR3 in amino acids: CASSGPPGTGSFSTQYF. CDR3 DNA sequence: TGTGCCAGCAGTGGCCCCCCCGGGACAGGGTCCTTCTCCACGCAGTATTTT. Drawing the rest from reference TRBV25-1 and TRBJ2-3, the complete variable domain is EADIYQTPRYLVIGTGKKITLECSQTMGHDKMYWYQQDPGMELHLIHYSYGVNSTEKGDLSSESTVSRIRTEHFPLTLESARPSHTSQYLCASSGPPGTGSFSTQYFGPGTRLTVL.

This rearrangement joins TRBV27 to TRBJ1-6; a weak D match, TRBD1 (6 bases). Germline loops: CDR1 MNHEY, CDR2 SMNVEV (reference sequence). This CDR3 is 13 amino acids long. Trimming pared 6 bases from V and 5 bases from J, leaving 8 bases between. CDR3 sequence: CASRDRNNSPLHF. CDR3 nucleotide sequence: TGTGCCAGCAGAGACAGGAATAATTCACCCCTCCACTTT.

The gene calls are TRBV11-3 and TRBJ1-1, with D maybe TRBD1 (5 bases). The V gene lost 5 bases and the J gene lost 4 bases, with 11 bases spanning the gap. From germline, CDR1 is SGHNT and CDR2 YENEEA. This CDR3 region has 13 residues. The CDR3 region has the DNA TGTGCCAGCAGCCGGGACTCAGGCACTGAAGCTTTCTTT. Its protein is CASSRDSGTEAFF.

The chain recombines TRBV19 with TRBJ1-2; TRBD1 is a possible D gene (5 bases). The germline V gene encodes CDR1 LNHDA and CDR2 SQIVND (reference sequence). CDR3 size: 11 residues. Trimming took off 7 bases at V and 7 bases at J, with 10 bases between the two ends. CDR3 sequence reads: CASIDRGGYTF. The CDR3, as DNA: TGTGCCAGTATCGATAGGGGTGGCTACACCTTC. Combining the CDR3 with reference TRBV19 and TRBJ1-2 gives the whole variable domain DGGITQSPKYLFRKEGQNVTLSCEQNLNHDAMYWYRQDPGQGLRLIYYSQIVNDFQKGDIAEGYSVSREKKESFPLTVTSAQKNPTAFYLCASIDRGGYTFGSGTRLTVV.

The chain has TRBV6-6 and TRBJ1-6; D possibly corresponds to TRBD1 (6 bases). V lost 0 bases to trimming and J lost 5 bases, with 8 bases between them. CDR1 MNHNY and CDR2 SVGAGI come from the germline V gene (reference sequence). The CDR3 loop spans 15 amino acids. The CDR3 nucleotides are TGTGCCAGCAGTTACTCCGGACAGAATAATTCACCCCTCCACTTT. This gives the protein CASSYSGQNNSPLHF.

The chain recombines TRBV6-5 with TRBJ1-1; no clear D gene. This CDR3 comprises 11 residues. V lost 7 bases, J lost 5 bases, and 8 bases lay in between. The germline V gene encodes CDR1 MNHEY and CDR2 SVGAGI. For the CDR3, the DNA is TGTGCCAGCACTGGAGGGACTGAAGCTTTCTTT. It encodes CASTGGTEAFF.

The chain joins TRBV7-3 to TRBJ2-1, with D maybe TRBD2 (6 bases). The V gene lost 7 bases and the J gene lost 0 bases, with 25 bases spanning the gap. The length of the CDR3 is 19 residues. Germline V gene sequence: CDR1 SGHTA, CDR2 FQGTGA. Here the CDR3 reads CASNSLRDSNSPSYNEQFF. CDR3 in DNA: TGTGCCAGCAATTCCCTCCGGGACTCAAACTCCCCCTCCTACAATGAGCAGTTCTTC.

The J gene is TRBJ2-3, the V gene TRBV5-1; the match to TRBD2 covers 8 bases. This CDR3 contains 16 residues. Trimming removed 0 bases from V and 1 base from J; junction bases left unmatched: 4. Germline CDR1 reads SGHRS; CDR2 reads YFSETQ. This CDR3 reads CASSLVSRGGTDTQYF. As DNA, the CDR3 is TGCGCCAGCAGCTTGGTCTCGCGGGGGGGCACAGATACGCAGTATTTT.